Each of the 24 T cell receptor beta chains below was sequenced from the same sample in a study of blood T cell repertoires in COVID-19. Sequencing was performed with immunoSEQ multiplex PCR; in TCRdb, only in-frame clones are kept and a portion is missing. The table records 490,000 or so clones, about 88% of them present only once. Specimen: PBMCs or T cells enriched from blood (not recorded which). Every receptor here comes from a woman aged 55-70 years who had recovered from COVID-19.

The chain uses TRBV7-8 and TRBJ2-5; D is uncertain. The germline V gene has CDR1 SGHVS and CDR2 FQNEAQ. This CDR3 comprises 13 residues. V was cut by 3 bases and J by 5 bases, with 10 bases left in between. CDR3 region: CASSFLEWETQYF. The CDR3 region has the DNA TGTGCCAGCAGCTTCTTGGAGTGGGAGACCCAGTACTTC.

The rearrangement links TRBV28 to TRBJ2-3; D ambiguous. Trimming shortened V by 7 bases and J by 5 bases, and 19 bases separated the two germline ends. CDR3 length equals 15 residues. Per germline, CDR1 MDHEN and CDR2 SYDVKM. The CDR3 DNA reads TGTGCCAGCAACCTTGGCGCGGTGTTTAGAGATACGCAGTATTTT. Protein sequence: CASNLGAVFRDTQYF.

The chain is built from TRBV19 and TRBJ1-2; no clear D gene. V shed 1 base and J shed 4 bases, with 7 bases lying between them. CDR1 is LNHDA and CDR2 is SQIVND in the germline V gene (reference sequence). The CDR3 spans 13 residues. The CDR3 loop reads CASSIATSYGYTF. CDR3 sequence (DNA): TGTGCCAGTAGTATAGCTACGAGCTATGGCTACACCTTC. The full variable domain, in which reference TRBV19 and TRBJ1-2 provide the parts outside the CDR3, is DGGITQSPKYLFRKEGQNVTLSCEQNLNHDAMYWYRQDPGQGLRLIYYSQIVNDFQKGDIAEGYSVSREKKESFPLTVTSAQKNPTAFYLCASSIATSYGYTFGSGTRLTVV.

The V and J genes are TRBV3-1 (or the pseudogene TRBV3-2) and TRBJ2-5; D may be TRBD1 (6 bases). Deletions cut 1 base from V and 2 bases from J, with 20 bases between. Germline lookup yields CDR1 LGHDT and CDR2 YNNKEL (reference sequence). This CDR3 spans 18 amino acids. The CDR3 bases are TGTGCCAGCAGCCAAGGAAGGTACAGGGCATTTGGACAAGAGACCCAGTACTTC. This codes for CASSQGRYRAFGQETQYF.

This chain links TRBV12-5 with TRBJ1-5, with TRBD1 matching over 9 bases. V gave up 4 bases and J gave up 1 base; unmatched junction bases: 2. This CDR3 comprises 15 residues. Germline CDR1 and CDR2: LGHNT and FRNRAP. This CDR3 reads CASGSGTGSNQPQHF. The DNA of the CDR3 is TGTGCTAGTGGTTCCGGGACAGGGAGCAATCAGCCCCAGCATTTT.

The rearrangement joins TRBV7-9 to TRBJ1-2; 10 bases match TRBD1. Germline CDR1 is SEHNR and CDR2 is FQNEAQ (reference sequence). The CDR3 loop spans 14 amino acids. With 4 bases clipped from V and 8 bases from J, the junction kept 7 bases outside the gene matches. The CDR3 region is CASSSTGGGRGYTF. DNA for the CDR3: TGTGCCAGCAGCTCGACAGGGGGCGGGCGAGGCTACACCTTC.

CDR3 sequence reads: CASSLSPGGPQYF. CDR3 nucleotides: TGTGCCAGCAGTTTATCCCCGGGAGGTCCGCAGTATTTT. V gene TRBV27 combines with J gene TRBJ2-3; 7 nucleotides align to TRBD2. There are 13 residues in the CDR3. Germline CDR1 and CDR2: MNHEY and SMNVEV (reference sequence). V was pared by 0 bases and J by 10 bases, with 4 bases of the junction left unmatched.

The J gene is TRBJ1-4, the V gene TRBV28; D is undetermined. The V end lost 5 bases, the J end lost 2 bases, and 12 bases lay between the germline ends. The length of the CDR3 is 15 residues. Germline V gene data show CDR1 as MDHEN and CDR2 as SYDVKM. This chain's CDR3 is CASSLSGVTNEKLFF. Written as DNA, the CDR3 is TGTGCCAGCAGTCTCTCCGGGGTTACTAATGAAAAACTGTTTTTT.

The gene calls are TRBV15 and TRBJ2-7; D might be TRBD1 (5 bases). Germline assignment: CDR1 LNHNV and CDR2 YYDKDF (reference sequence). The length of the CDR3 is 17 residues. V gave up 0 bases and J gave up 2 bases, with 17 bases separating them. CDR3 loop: CATSRDQQVLGTYEQYV. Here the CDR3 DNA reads TGTGCCACCAGCAGAGACCAACAGGTGCTAGGAACCTACGAGCAGTACGTC.

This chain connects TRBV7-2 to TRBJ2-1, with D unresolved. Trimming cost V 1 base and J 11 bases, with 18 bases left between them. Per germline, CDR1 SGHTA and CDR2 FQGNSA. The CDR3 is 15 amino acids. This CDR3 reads CASSLGLAVNEQQFF. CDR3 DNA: TGTGCCAGCAGCTTAGGGTTGGCAGTAAATGAACAGCAGTTCTTC.

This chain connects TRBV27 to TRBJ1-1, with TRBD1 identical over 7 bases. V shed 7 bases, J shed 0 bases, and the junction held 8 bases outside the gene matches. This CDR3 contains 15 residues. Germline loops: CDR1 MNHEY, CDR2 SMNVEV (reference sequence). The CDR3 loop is CASIGTALLNTEAFF. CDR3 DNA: TGTGCCAGCATAGGGACAGCCCTTCTGAACACTGAAGCTTTCTTT.

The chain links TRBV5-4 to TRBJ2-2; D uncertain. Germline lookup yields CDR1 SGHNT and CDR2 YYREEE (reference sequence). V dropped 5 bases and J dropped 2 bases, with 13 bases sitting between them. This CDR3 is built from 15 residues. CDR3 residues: CASRRRGINTGELFF. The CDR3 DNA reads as TGTGCCAGCAGGAGGAGAGGTATTAACACCGGGGAGCTGTTTTTT.

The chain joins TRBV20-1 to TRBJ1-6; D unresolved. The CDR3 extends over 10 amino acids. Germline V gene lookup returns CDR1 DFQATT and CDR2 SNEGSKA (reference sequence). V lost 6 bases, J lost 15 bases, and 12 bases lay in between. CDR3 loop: CSAAGVVLHF. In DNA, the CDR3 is TGCAGTGCAGCGGGAGTAGTCCTCCACTTT.

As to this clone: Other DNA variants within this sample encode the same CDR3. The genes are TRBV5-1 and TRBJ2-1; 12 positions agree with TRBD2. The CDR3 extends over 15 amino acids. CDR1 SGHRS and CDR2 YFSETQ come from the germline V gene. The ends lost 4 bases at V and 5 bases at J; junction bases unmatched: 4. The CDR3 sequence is CASSLGLAGDNEQFF. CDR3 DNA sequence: TGCGCCAGCAGCCTGGGACTAGCGGGCGACAATGAGCAGTTCTTC.

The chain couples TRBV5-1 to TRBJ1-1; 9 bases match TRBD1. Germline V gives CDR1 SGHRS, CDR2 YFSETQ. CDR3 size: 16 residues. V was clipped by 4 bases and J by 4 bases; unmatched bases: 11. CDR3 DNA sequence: TGCGCCAGCAGCCCTGGGACAGGGTCCCCAAGCACTGAAGCTTTCTTT. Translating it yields CASSPGTGSPSTEAFF.

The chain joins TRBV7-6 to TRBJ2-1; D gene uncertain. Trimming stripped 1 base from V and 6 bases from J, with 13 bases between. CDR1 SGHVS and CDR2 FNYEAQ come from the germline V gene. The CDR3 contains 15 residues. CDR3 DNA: TGTGCCAGCAGCTTAGGGTATTCGGTAAGCAATGAGCAGTTCTTC. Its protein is CASSLGYSVSNEQFF.

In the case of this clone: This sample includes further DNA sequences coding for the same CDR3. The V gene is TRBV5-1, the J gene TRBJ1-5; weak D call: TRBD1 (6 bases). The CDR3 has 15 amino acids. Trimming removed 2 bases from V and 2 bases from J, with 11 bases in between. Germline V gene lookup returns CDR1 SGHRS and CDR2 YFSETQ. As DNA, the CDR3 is TGCGCCAGCAGCTTTGAGGGGGTGGGCAATCAGCCCCAGCATTTT. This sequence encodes CASSFEGVGNQPQHF.

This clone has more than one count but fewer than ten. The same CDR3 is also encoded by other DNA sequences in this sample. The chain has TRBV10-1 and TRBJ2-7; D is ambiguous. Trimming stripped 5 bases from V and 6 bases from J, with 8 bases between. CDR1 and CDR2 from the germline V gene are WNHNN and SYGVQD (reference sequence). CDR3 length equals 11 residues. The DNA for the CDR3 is TGCGCCAGCAGTCGAGTGAGCGAGCAGTACGTC. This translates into CASSRVSEQYV.

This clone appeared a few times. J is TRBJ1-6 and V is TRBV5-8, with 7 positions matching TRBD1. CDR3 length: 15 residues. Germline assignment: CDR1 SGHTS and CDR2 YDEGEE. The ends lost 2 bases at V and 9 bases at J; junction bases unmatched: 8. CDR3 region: CASSFSTGESSPLHF. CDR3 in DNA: TGTGCCAGCAGCTTCTCTACAGGGGAGAGTTCACCCCTCCACTTT.

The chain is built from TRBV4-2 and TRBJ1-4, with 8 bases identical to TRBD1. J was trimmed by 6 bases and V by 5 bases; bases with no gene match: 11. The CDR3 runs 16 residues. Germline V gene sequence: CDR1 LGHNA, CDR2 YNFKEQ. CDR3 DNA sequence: TGTGCCAGCAGCGCAGGGGGCGGGGGATCAGATGAAAAACTGTTTTTT. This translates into CASSAGGGGSDEKLFF.

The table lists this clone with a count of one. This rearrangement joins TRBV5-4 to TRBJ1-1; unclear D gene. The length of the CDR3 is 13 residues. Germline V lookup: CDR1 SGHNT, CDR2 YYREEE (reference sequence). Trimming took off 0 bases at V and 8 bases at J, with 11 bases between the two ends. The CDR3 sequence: CASSLDQVWEAFF. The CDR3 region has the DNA TGTGCCAGCAGCTTGGACCAGGTTTGGGAAGCTTTCTTT.

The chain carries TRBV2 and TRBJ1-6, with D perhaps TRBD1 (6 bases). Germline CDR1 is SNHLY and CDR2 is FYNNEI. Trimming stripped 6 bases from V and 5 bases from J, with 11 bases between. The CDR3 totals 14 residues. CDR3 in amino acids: CASRPGADNSPLHF. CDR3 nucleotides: TGTGCCAGCAGGCCAGGGGCCGATAATTCACCCCTCCACTTT.

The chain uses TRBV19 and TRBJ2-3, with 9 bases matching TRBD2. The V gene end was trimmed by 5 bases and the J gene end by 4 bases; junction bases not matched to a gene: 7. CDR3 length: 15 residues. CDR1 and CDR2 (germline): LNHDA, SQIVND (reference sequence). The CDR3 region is CASSFKRGESDTQYF. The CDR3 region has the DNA TGTGCCAGTAGTTTCAAGCGGGGGGAGTCAGATACGCAGTATTTT.

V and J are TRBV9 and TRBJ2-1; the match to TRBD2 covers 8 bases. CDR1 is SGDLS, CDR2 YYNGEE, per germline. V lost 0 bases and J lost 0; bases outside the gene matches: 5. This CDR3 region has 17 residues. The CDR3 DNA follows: TGTGCCAGCAGCGTAGGGGATAGCGGGGCCTCCTACAATGAGCAGTTCTTC. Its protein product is CASSVGDSGASYNEQFF.